These 21 T cell receptor beta chains share one sample of origin, sequenced in a study of vaccination effects on CD4 cells after COVID-19. After expansion with viral peptide pools in the ViraFEST assay, antigen-specific CD4+ T cells were sequenced. The culture ran for approximately nine days before CD4+ T cells were isolated. Each participant was given two doses of one vaccine (BNT162b2 or mRNA-1273). Which antigens these TCRs recognize remains unknown. TCRdb keeps only in-frame clones here, not all; method: immunoSEQ multiplex PCR. The sample contains tens of thousands of clones, 75% to 80% of which appear only once. This material consisted of CD4+ T cells from PBMCs cultured with SARS-CoV-2 spike peptides, taken after COVID-19 vaccination. The receptor set was obtained from a human donor who received a COVID-19 vaccine. Some clones in this sample may be carry-over from other donors' samples.

This clone was seen only a few times. V usage is TRBV5-1 and J usage is TRBJ2-3; 7 nucleotides agree with TRBD2. This CDR3 has 15 amino acids. Germline-derived CDR1 and CDR2 are SGHRS and YFSETQ. Losses at the gene ends were 3 bases for V and 3 bases for J; bases not matched to a gene: 7. CDR3 region: CASSSGLVGTDTQYF. Here the CDR3 DNA reads TGCGCCAGCAGCTCAGGACTAGTTGGTACAGATACGCAGTATTTT.

The CDR3 here is CSARGGGEQYV. The CDR3 bases are TGCAGTGCTAGAGGAGGGGGTGAGCAGTACGTC. The V and J genes are TRBV20-1 and TRBJ2-7; D is perhaps TRBD1 (6 bases). V lost 1 base, J lost 7 bases, and 8 bases lay in between. Germline V gene data show CDR1 as DFQATT and CDR2 as SNEGSKA (reference sequence). This CDR3 has 11 amino acids.

By proportion, this clone is medium-sized. V usage is TRBV27 and J usage is TRBJ1-1, with a possible D match to TRBD1 (6 bases). The CDR3 spans 14 residues. The V gene's germline CDR1 is MNHEY and CDR2 SMNVEV (reference sequence). V shed 8 bases and J shed 1 base, with 14 bases lying between them. The CDR3 coding sequence is TGTGCCAGCCGGACTGGAGGGGGGAACACTGAAGCTTTCTTT. Its protein product is CASRTGGGNTEAFF.

The chain employs TRBV5-1 and TRBJ2-3; D is ambiguous. Trimming removed 3 bases from V and 0 bases from J, with 5 bases in between. In germline, CDR1 is SGHRS, CDR2 YFSETQ. The CDR3 has 13 residues. The CDR3 sequence: CASSSTSTDTQYF. The CDR3 DNA reads TGCGCCAGCAGCTCGACAAGCACAGATACGCAGTATTTT.

V usage is TRBV25-1 and J usage is TRBJ1-1; TRBD1 matches 9 bases. This CDR3 comprises 17 residues. V shed 6 bases and J 4 bases; nucleotides not matched to a gene: 15. Germline loops: CDR1 MGHDK, CDR2 SYGVNS. The CDR3 sequence is CASSRRTGADMTTEAFF. The CDR3 coding sequence is TGTGCCAGCAGCAGGCGGACAGGGGCTGATATGACCACTGAAGCTTTCTTT.

J is TRBJ2-7 and V is TRBV28; 9 bases line up with TRBD1. Germline values: CDR1 MDHEN, CDR2 SYDVKM. V shed 5 bases and J 0 bases; nucleotides not matched to a gene: 5. The CDR3 totals 15 residues. CDR3 in amino acids: CASSTTGGSSYEQYV. The CDR3 DNA follows: TGTGCCAGCAGTACGACAGGGGGGAGCTCCTACGAGCAGTACGTC.

This chain joins TRBV7-2 and TRBJ1-6; no firm D call. The germline gives CDR1 SGHTA, CDR2 FQGNSA. The CDR3 loop spans 13 amino acids. Trimming removed 10 bases from V and 9 bases from J, with 16 bases in between. DNA of the CDR3: TGTGCCACCGCTCGCGGATTCTCTTCACCCCTCCACTTT. It specifies CATARGFSSPLHF.

J is TRBJ2-1 and V is TRBV4-1; weak D call: TRBD2 (5 bases). CDR3 length: 13 amino acids. Germline V gene sequence: CDR1 MGHRA, CDR2 YSYEKL. Trimming took 0 bases from V and 10 from J, leaving 10 bases between them. In DNA, the CDR3 is TGCGCCAGCAGCCAAGAAAGGGAGACGGAGCAGTTCTTC. Translated, it gives CASSQERETEQFF.

The V call is TRBV19, the J call TRBJ1-2; 10 bases map to TRBD1. Germline CDR1 LNHDA, CDR2 SQIVND (reference sequence). This CDR3 comprises 15 residues. V trimming: 4 bases; J trimming: 4 bases; junction bases outside the gene matches: 6. DNA of the CDR3: TGTGCCAGTAGTAACCGGGACAGGGGACTCTATGGCTACACCTTC. Amino acids: CASSNRDRGLYGYTF.

This chain joins TRBV28 and TRBJ2-5; D is undetermined. CDR3 length: 15 residues. Trimming took 4 bases from V and 1 from J, leaving 13 bases between them. Looked up from germline, CDR1 is MDHEN and CDR2 is SYDVKM. The CDR3 loop reads CASSSTTDVQETQYF. DNA of the CDR3: TGTGCCAGCAGTTCGACGACCGACGTCCAAGAGACCCAGTACTTC.

The gene calls are TRBV5-1 and TRBJ1-6; 7 bases match TRBD1. The CDR3 length is 17 residues. V was clipped by 3 bases and J by 2 bases; unmatched bases: 8. Germline V CDR1 and CDR2: SGHRS, YFSETQ. Written as DNA, the CDR3 is TGCGCCAGCAGCTCCCCCTCGGGACAGACCTATAATTCACCCCTCCACTTT. As protein: CASSSPSGQTYNSPLHF. The full variable domain, with the rest looked up from reference TRBV5-1 and TRBJ1-6, is KAGVTQTPRYLIKTRGQQVTLSCSPISGHRSVSWYQQTPGQGLQFLFEYFSETQRNKGNFPGRFSGRQFSNSRSEMNVSTLELGDSALYLCASSSPSGQTYNSPLHFGNGTRLTVT.

The gene calls are TRBV7-9 and TRBJ1-1; D is uncertain. This CDR3 region has 13 residues. Looked up from germline, CDR1 is SEHNR and CDR2 is FQNEAQ (reference sequence). Trimming pared 3 bases from V and 1 base from J, leaving 6 bases between. This CDR3 reads CASSFDGNTEAFF. For the CDR3, the DNA is TGTGCCAGCAGCTTTGACGGGAACACTGAAGCTTTCTTT.

The rearrangement links TRBV7-2 to TRBJ1-1, with D possibly matching TRBD1 (5 bases). The CDR3 is made up of 15 amino acids. V dropped 5 bases and J dropped 0 bases, with 13 bases sitting between them. CDR1 is SGHTA and CDR2 is FQGNSA in the germline V gene. The CDR3 sequence is CASSASGAMNTEAFF. The DNA for the CDR3 is TGTGCCAGCAGCGCCTCCGGGGCTATGAACACTGAAGCTTTCTTT. Combining the CDR3 with reference TRBV7-2 and TRBJ1-1 gives the whole variable domain GAGVSQSPSNKVTEKGKDVELRCDPISGHTALYWYRQSLGQGLEFLIYFQGNSAPDKSGLPSDRFSAERTGGSVSTLTIQRTQQEDSAVYLCASSASGAMNTEAFFGQGTRLTVV.

This rearrangement joins TRBV29-1 to TRBJ2-5, with 9 bases matching TRBD2. The CDR3 length is 15 residues. Germline CDR1 reads SQVTM; CDR2 reads ANQGSEA. The ends lost 6 bases at V and 5 bases at J; junction bases unmatched: 13. The CDR3 is CSVARVAGAYETQYF. CDR3 sequence (DNA): TGCAGCGTAGCCAGGGTAGCGGGGGCGTACGAGACCCAGTACTTC.

The chain uses TRBV28 and TRBJ2-3; D is tentatively TRBD1 or TRBD2 (5 bases each). CDR1 is MDHEN, CDR2 SYDVKM, per germline. The CDR3 extends over 14 amino acids. Trimming shortened V by 3 bases and J by 2 bases, and 9 bases separated the two germline ends. Here the CDR3 reads CASSLRGFTDTQYF. The CDR3 coding sequence is TGTGCCAGCAGTTTGAGGGGTTTCACAGATACGCAGTATTTT.

This clone was counted once. V and J are TRBV11-2 and TRBJ2-3, with D possibly matching TRBD2 (6 bases). Germline V gene sequence: CDR1 SGHAT, CDR2 FQNNGV. The V gene lost 5 bases and the J gene lost 0 bases, with 12 bases spanning the gap. The CDR3 has 15 residues. The CDR3: CASSPLGGSTDTQYF. In DNA form, the CDR3 reads TGTGCCAGCAGCCCCTTGGGGGGTAGCACAGATACGCAGTATTTT.

The rearrangement links TRBV9 to TRBJ2-2; possible D gene TRBD1, 5 bases. V dropped 3 bases and J dropped 4 bases, with 10 bases sitting between them. Germline V lookup: CDR1 SGDLS, CDR2 YYNGEE. The CDR3 length is 14 residues. The CDR3: CASSARQFTGELFF. In DNA form, the CDR3 reads TGTGCCAGCAGCGCCCGACAGTTCACCGGGGAGCTGTTTTTT.

V is TRBV5-1 and J is TRBJ1-1; D is ambiguous. Germline CDR1 and CDR2: SGHRS and YFSETQ. The CDR3 spans 14 residues. Trimming shortened V by 1 base and J by 6 bases, and 13 bases separated the two germline ends. Here the CDR3 DNA reads TGCGCCAGCAGCTTGCTGGGGTTGGGAGCTGAAGCTTTCTTT. Amino acid sequence: CASSLLGLGAEAFF.

The CDR3 is CASRPHFGTGGVGANVLTF. CDR3 DNA: TGTGCCAGTCGCCCACACTTCGGGACAGGGGGCGTTGGGGCCAACGTCCTGACTTTC. The rearrangement uses TRBV19 and TRBJ2-6, with 12 bases fitting TRBD1. The germline V gene has CDR1 LNHDA and CDR2 SQIVND (reference sequence). The CDR3 extends over 19 amino acids. Losses at the gene ends were 8 bases for V and 3 bases for J; bases not matched to a gene: 14.

The CDR3 sequence is CASSPGDSDQPQHF. CDR3 coding DNA: TGCGCCAGCAGCCCGGGAGACAGCGATCAGCCCCAGCATTTT. The chain is built from TRBV5-1 and TRBJ1-5; D is possibly TRBD1 (5 bases). Looked up from germline, CDR1 is SGHRS and CDR2 is YFSETQ. V lost 4 bases and J 5 bases, leaving 13 bases between the germline ends. The CDR3 sequence is 14 residues long. Full variable domain (rest looked up from reference TRBV5-1 and TRBJ1-5): KAGVTQTPRYLIKTRGQQVTLSCSPISGHRSVSWYQQTPGQGLQFLFEYFSETQRNKGNFPGRFSGRQFSNSRSEMNVSTLELGDSALYLCASSPGDSDQPQHFGDGTRLSIL.

This clone has only one observation. This rearrangement joins TRBV27 to TRBJ1-2; TRBD1 aligns across 9 bases. Germline V gene data show CDR1 as MNHEY and CDR2 as SMNVEV (reference sequence). The CDR3 loop spans 15 amino acids. V dropped 4 bases and J dropped 8; count of bases not matched to a gene: 11. CDR3 region: CASSSRDRDRRGYTF. CDR3 DNA: TGTGCCAGCAGTTCCCGGGACAGGGATCGTCGGGGCTACACCTTC.